This T cell receptor beta chain was sequenced during a study of graft-versus-host responses after intestinal transplantation. Note on this clone: The antigen remains unidentified.

TCRdb keeps only in-frame clones here, not all; method: immunoSEQ multiplex PCR. The sample carries some 96,000 clones, roughly 87% recorded once. The CDR3 loop spans 16 amino acids. Germline-derived CDR1 and CDR2 are SGDLS and YYNGEE. Trimming removed 4 bases from V and 0 bases from J; junction bases left unmatched: 4. The sequencing here drew on unstimulated CD4+ T cells sorted from spleen or lymph node cells, taken before transplant. The chain joins TRBV9 to TRBJ2-3, with 11 bases identical to TRBD2. This TCR was sampled from a human donor who was the organ donor for an intestinal transplant. The CDR3 loop is CASSPLAGGSTDTQYF. CDR3 DNA: TGTGCCAGCAGCCCATTAGCGGGGGGGAGCACAGATACGCAGTATTTT.